This T cell receptor (beta chain) was found in a study of blood T cell repertoires in COVID-19. This clone was recorded once. V shed 4 bases and J 5 bases; nucleotides not matched to a gene: 10. The CDR3 spans 16 residues. CDR1 and CDR2 (germline): SGHRS, YFSETQ. Original data processing: Reference gene primers were amplified, and this amplification served to estimate nucleated cell counts. The method was immunoSEQ multiplex PCR; TCRdb's version includes in-frame clones alone and lacks a portion of them. D and trimming were read from the DNA, whereas the V and J calls and clone size are those reported in that table. This sample has some 400,000 clones; around 84% occur once, and the top ten carry around 3%.

The receptor was derived from a human donor in a cohort sampled during active COVID-19. Sequencing was done on a sample of peripheral blood. The V gene is TRBV5-1, the J gene TRBJ1-2, with 11 bases aligning to TRBD1. The DNA for the CDR3 is TGCGCCAGCAGCCACACCGGGACAGGGGGACTATATGGCTACACCTTC. This translates into CASSHTGTGGLYGYTF. Using reference TRBV5-1 and TRBJ1-2 for the parts outside the CDR3, the full variable domain is KAGVTQTPRYLIKTRGQQVTLSCSPISGHRSVSWYQQTPGQGLQFLFEYFSETQRNKGNFPGRFSGRQFSNSRSEMNVSTLELGDSALYLCASSHTGTGGLYGYTFGSGTRLTVV.